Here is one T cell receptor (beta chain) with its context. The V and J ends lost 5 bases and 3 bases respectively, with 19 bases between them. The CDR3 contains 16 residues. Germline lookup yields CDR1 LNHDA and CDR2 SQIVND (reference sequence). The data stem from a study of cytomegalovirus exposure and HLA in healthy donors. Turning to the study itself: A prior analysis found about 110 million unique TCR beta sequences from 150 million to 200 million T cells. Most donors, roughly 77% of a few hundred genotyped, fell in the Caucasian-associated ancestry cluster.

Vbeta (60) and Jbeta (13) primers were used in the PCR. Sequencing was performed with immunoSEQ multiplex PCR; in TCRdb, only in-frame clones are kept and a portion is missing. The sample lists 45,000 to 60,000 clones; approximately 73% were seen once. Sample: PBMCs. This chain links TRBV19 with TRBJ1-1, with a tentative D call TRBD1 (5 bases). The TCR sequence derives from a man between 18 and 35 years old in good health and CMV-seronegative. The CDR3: CASSLGRGNEDTEAFF. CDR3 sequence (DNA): TGTGCCAGTAGTCTAGGTCGGGGGAATGAAGACACTGAAGCTTTCTTT.